Shown below are 13 T cell receptor beta chains from a single sample sequenced in a study of blood T cells in healthy people across ages. Combining a sample-barcoded 5' primer with a J-beta primer mix, a second PCR ran for roughly 6 to 12 cycles. MiXCR, applied by TCRdb to the 5' RACE reads, yields one record per CDR3 protein. The sample includes some 890,000 distinct CDR3 sequences, around 29% of them seen just once. The sample also formed part of further work on T cells of mothers and their children.

The sample taken for sequencing was blood. Receptor source: a woman in her forties in good health.

This clonotype was picked up many times. Relative to the germline gene, one junction end is altered; a read error may explain this. CDR3 in DNA: TGTGCTAGCAGCCCCGGACGGGCCTCTGGGGCCAACGTCCTGACTTTC. Translated, it gives CASSPGRASGANVLTF. The gene calls are TRBV7-7 and TRBJ2-6; unclear D gene. The germline V gene has CDR1 SSHAT and CDR2 FNYEAQ (reference sequence). This CDR3 is built from 16 residues.

V gene TRBV29-1 combines with J gene TRBJ2-7; possible D gene TRBD1, 6 bases. The V gene's germline CDR1 is SQVTM and CDR2 ANQGSEA. CDR3 length: 13 amino acids. The CDR3 sequence is CSARKAGVNEQYF. The CDR3 nucleotides read TGCAGTGCTAGAAAGGCAGGGGTAAACGAGCAGTACTTC.

In regard to this clonotype: A single base separates this from a much larger clone, so it may be a read error. The DNA for the CDR3 is TGCAGCGTTGAGATGGGCAGCCTACTGGTTGAGGCCCAGTACTTC. Translating it yields CSVEMGSLLVEAQYF. The chain joins TRBV29-1 to TRBJ2-7, with no clear D. Germline V gene lookup returns CDR1 SQVTM and CDR2 ANQGSEA. The CDR3 has 15 amino acids. V lost 3 bases and J 10 bases, leaving 25 bases between the germline ends.

This clonotype was found a few times. The chain employs TRBV7-2 and TRBJ1-5; D not resolved. The germline V and J ends were trimmed by 3 bases and 0 bases, with 9 bases remaining between them. Germline V gene sequence: CDR1 SGHTA, CDR2 FQGNSA. The CDR3 extends over 15 amino acids. This chain's CDR3 is CASSFSEYSNQPQHF. Written as DNA, the CDR3 is TGTGCCAGCAGCTTTTCAGAGTATAGCAATCAGCCCCAGCATTTT.

In this sample, this clonotype turned up a few times. The chain links TRBV12-3 or TRBV12-4 to TRBJ2-1; 7 bases line up with TRBD2. The J segment lost 3 bases and the V segment lost 0 bases, leaving 2 bases of the junction unmatched. The CDR3 has 15 residues. The CDR3: CASSLAAGFYNEQFF. Here the CDR3 DNA reads TGTGCCAGCAGTTTAGCAGCGGGATTCTACAATGAGCAGTTCTTC.

Comments on this clonotype: One end of the junction does not line up with germline, which may come from a read error. J is TRBJ1-5 and V is TRBV7-9; D not certain. The CDR3 extends over 14 amino acids. The germline gives CDR1 SEHNR, CDR2 FQNEAQ (reference sequence). The CDR3: CASSQTYSSQPQHF. For the CDR3, the DNA is TGTGCCAGCAGTCAGACGTATAGCAGTCAGCCCCAGCATTTT. Combining the CDR3 with reference TRBV7-9 and TRBJ1-5 gives the whole variable domain DTGVSQNPRHKITKRGQNVTFRCDPISEHNRLYWYRQTLGQGPEFLTYFQNEAQLEKSRLLSDRFSAERPKGSFSTLEIQRTEQGDSAMYLCASSQTYSSQPQHFGDGTRLSIL.

The chain couples TRBV12-3 or TRBV12-4 to TRBJ1-2; D is possibly TRBD1 (6 bases). V gave up 7 bases and J gave up 4 bases, with 13 bases separating them. The CDR3 sequence is 13 residues long. The CDR3 loop is CASTQQGIYGYTF. The CDR3 DNA reads as TGTGCCAGCACTCAACAGGGCATCTATGGCTACACCTTC.

The rearrangement joins TRBV27 to TRBJ1-5, with D hard to call. The V and J ends lost 3 bases and 3 bases respectively, with 9 bases between them. Germline CDR1 reads MNHEY; CDR2 reads SMNVEV (reference sequence). The CDR3 runs to 14 residues. DNA of the CDR3: TGTGCCAGCAGTTTGAGCCAGGTCAATCAGCCCCAGCATTTT. It is translated as CASSLSQVNQPQHF.

Note on this clonotype: An end of the junction does not agree with germline; a read error may underlie this. The chain couples TRBV29-1 to TRBJ1-1, with D unresolved. CDR1 and CDR2 from the germline V gene are SQVTM and ANQGSEA. The CDR3 loop spans 14 amino acids. This CDR3 is CSVEVTVGRTGAFF. The DNA for the CDR3 is TGCAGCGTTGAAGTTACAGTCGGGCGGACTGGAGCTTTCTTT.

This clonotype was counted at least ten times. The chain couples TRBV20-1 to TRBJ1-2; no definite D call. The CDR3 runs 12 residues. Trimming took 0 bases from V and 8 from J, leaving 10 bases between them. Germline V gene data show CDR1 as DFQATT and CDR2 as SNEGSKA (reference sequence). DNA of the CDR3: TGCAGTGCTAGAGATCGCGGGGAAGGCTACACCTTC. Translation: CSARDRGEGYTF.

V usage is TRBV20-1 and J usage is TRBJ1-2; the D is unclear. The ends were cut back, 3 bases at V and 2 bases at J, with 10 bases in the middle. CDR3 size: 13 residues. CDR1 is DFQATT, CDR2 SNEGSKA, per germline (reference sequence). As DNA, the CDR3 is TGCAGTGCTAGCGGAACAGTGAACTATGGCTACACCTTC. Translated, it gives CSASGTVNYGYTF.

This chain joins TRBV18 and TRBJ2-7, with D perhaps TRBD1 (6 bases). Between the trimmed V and J ends, which lost 3 bases and 3 bases, there was a span of 15 bases. CDR3 size: 15 residues. Germline V gene data show CDR1 as KGHSH and CDR2 as LQKENI. CDR3 residues: CASSPGADSLYEQYF. The CDR3, as DNA: TGTGCCAGCTCACCGGGGGCAGACTCCCTCTACGAGCAGTACTTC.

This clonotype was observed a few times. The chain links TRBV11-2 to TRBJ1-1; no clear D gene. V lost 4 bases and J lost 1, with 10 bases in between. Germline V gives CDR1 SGHAT, CDR2 FQNNGV. The CDR3 has 14 amino acids. The CDR3 nucleotides read TGTGCCAGCAGCTATAACAGCCCGAACACTGAAGCTTTCTTT. Translated, it gives CASSYNSPNTEAFF.